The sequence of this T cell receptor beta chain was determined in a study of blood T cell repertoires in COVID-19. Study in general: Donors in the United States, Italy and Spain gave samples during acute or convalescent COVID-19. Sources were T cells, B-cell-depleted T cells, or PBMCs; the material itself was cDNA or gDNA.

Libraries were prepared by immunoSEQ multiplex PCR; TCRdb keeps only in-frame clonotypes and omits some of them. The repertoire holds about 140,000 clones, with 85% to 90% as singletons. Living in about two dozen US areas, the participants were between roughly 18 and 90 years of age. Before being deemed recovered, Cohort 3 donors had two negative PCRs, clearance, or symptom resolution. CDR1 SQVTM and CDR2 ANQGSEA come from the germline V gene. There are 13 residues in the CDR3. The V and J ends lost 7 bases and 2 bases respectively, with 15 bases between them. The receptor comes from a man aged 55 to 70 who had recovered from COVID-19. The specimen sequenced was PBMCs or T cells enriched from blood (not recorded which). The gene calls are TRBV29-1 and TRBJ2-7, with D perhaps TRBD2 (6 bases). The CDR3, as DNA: TGCAGCGGTGGGACTCCCTCAGCCTACGAGCAGTACTTC. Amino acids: CSGGTPSAYEQYF.